This T cell receptor beta chain was sequenced in a study of blood T cell repertoires in COVID-19. About the study: The United States, Italy and Spain provided the acute and convalescent COVID-19 samples.

Germline lookup yields CDR1 LGHNA and CDR2 YSLEER. The CDR3 runs 14 residues. Trimming shortened V by 2 bases and J by 1 base, and 6 bases separated the two germline ends. Source study methods: Reference gene primer amplification in the assay estimated nucleated cell counts. This table comes from immunoSEQ multiplex PCR, and its TCRdb copy is limited to in-frame clones, with some not included. That table gives V, J and clone size, and the DNA gave D and trimming. The sample has a few hundred thousand clones, 75% to 90% seen once; the top ten hold about 1.2%. This sequence was found in a man aged 25 to 40 who had recovered from COVID-19. The specimen was PBMCs or T cells enriched from blood (not recorded which). The rearrangement uses TRBV4-3 and TRBJ2-1; no reliable D call. CDR3 nucleotides: TGCGCCAGCAGCCAAACCGAGTCCTACAATGAGCAGTTCTTC. Its translation: CASSQTESYNEQFF.